A single sample gave rise to the 22 T cell receptor beta chains below, sequenced in a study of early stage breast cancer tumors. The method was immunoSEQ multiplex PCR; TCRdb's version includes in-frame clones alone and lacks a portion of them. The table records about 53,000 clones, about 90% of them present only once. Material for sequencing was blood. These receptors all come from a person aged 65 to 85 with breast cancer.

V gene TRBV11-2 combines with J gene TRBJ2-5; D is uncertain. The CDR3 has 13 residues. In germline, CDR1 is SGHAT, CDR2 FQNNGV. V was clipped by 2 bases and J by 0 bases, with 4 bases between them. In DNA, the CDR3 is TGTGCCAGCAGCTTATCAGACCAAGAGACCCAGTACTTC. Protein sequence: CASSLSDQETQYF. Drawing the rest from reference TRBV11-2 and TRBJ2-5, the complete variable domain is EAGVAQSPRYKIIEKRQSVAFWCNPISGHATLYWYQQILGQGPKLLIQFQNNGVVDDSQLPKDRFSAERLKGVDSTLKIQPAKLEDSAVYLCASSLSDQETQYFGPGTRLLVL.

This chain uses TRBV7-2 with TRBJ2-2; D is unresolved. Trimming cost V 5 bases and J 2 bases, with 6 bases left between them. This CDR3 spans 13 amino acids. Germline values: CDR1 SGHTA, CDR2 FQGNSA. CDR3 protein: CASSPSNTGELFF. CDR3 DNA sequence: TGTGCCAGCAGCCCGAGTAACACCGGGGAGCTGTTTTTT.

This chain joins TRBV4-3 and TRBJ2-4; TRBD1 is a possible D gene (8 bases). The CDR3 is made up of 16 amino acids. V was clipped by 3 bases and J by 2 bases, with 14 bases between them. The germline V gene encodes CDR1 LGHNA and CDR2 YSLEER. The CDR3 DNA sequence: TGCGCCAGCAGCCAGAACAGGGGGGGAACCAAAAACATTCAGTACTTC. Its protein product is CASSQNRGGTKNIQYF.

The gene calls are TRBV28 and TRBJ1-5, with D possibly TRBD1 on 5 matching bases. V was trimmed by 4 bases and J by 11 bases, leaving 15 bases between them. Germline-derived CDR1 and CDR2 are MDHEN and SYDVKM. The CDR3 consists of 13 residues. The CDR3 sequence is CASSSGRVRAQHF. The CDR3 coding sequence is TGTGCCAGCAGTTCTGGCAGGGTACGGGCCCAGCATTTT.

The chain is built from TRBV6-5 and TRBJ1-5; D unresolved. This CDR3 has 16 residues. V lost 4 bases to trimming and J lost 0 bases, with 13 bases between them. Germline loops: CDR1 MNHEY, CDR2 SVGAGI. CDR3 residues: CASSSTRFYSNQPQHF. CDR3 DNA sequence: TGTGCCAGCAGTTCGACACGTTTCTATAGCAATCAGCCCCAGCATTTT.

The chain couples TRBV6-1 to TRBJ2-3; D gene ambiguous. CDR3 length: 18 residues. Germline assignment: CDR1 MNHNS and CDR2 SASEGT. V lost 1 base and J lost 0, with 17 bases in between. The CDR3 here is CASSEGLGQSLSTDTQYF. Here the CDR3 DNA reads TGTGCCAGCAGTGAAGGGCTTGGGCAGTCCCTCAGCACAGATACGCAGTATTTT.

The chain is built from TRBV4-1 and TRBJ2-3; tentatively, D is TRBD2 (5 bases). This CDR3 is built from 18 residues. Germline-derived CDR1 and CDR2 are MGHRA and YSYEKL. The V and J ends lost 1 base and 5 bases respectively, with 22 bases between them. CDR3 sequence: CASSQGSPGFILGDTQYF. As DNA, the CDR3 is TGCGCCAGCAGCCAAGGGTCCCCCGGTTTCATACTAGGAGATACGCAGTATTTT.

The rearrangement links TRBV9 to TRBJ2-7, with a possible D match to TRBD1 (5 bases). Germline V CDR1 and CDR2: SGDLS, YYNGEE. The CDR3 spans 16 residues. V was pared by 4 bases and J by 0 bases, with 17 bases between. CDR3 region: CASSPSPLGPSYEQYF. The CDR3 bases are TGTGCCAGCAGCCCCTCCCCCTTGGGGCCCTCCTACGAGCAGTACTTC.

This clone was counted a single time. This chain links TRBV27 with TRBJ2-5, with D tentatively TRBD1 (6 bases). V shed 3 bases and J shed 2 bases, with 10 bases lying between them. Germline loops: CDR1 MNHEY, CDR2 SMNVEV (reference sequence). The CDR3 loop spans 14 amino acids. For the CDR3, the DNA is TGTGCCAGCAGTTTGTTCGGGACACAAGAGACCCAGTACTTC. It translates to CASSLFGTQETQYF.

The chain links TRBV6-1 to TRBJ2-3, with TRBD2 matching over 11 bases. CDR3 size: 16 residues. Germline assignment: CDR1 MNHNS and CDR2 SASEGT. The V and J ends lost 1 base and 2 bases, in that order; junction bases with no gene match: 2. CDR3 DNA sequence: TGTGCCAGCAGTGAAGGACTAGCGGGATACACAGATACGCAGTATTTT. Its translation: CASSEGLAGYTDTQYF.

The gene calls are TRBV4-3 and TRBJ1-6, with a weak D call TRBD1 (6 bases). V was trimmed by 0 bases and J by 7 bases, leaving 16 bases between them. Germline lookup yields CDR1 LGHNA and CDR2 YSLEER. The CDR3 runs 17 residues. The DNA for the CDR3 is TGCGCCAGCAGCCAAGATAGTCCAGGGGTGGAGAATTCACCCCTCCACTTT. It is translated as CASSQDSPGVENSPLHF.

The chain employs TRBV19 and TRBJ1-6, with D tentatively TRBD1 (5 bases). The CDR3 contains 12 residues. Trimming removed 0 bases from V and 16 bases from J, with 10 bases in between. CDR1 is LNHDA and CDR2 is SQIVND in the germline V gene (reference sequence). CDR3 amino acids: CASSIDRAALHF. The DNA of the CDR3 is TGTGCCAGTAGTATAGACAGGGCTGCACTCCACTTT.

V and J are TRBV4-3 and TRBJ1-1, with 7 bases aligning to TRBD1. Germline V CDR1 and CDR2: LGHNA, YSLEER. V lost 4 bases and J lost 4; bases outside the gene matches: 3. The CDR3 runs to 13 residues. DNA of the CDR3: TGCGCCAGCAGCCGCGACAGGGCCACTGAAGCTTTCTTT. Translating it yields CASSRDRATEAFF.

This rearrangement joins TRBV7-9 to TRBJ2-1; 10 bases agree with TRBD2. The CDR3 length is 16 residues. V was clipped by 5 bases and J by 5 bases; unmatched bases: 9. The germline V gene encodes CDR1 SEHNR and CDR2 FQNEAQ (reference sequence). CDR3 in DNA: TGTGCCAGCAGCCCTACGTGGACTAGCGGCAACAATGAGCAGTTCTTC. This sequence encodes CASSPTWTSGNNEQFF. The full variable domain, completed using reference TRBV7-9 and TRBJ2-1, is DTGVSQNPRHKITKRGQNVTFRCDPISEHNRLYWYRQTLGQGPEFLTYFQNEAQLEKSRLLSDRFSAERPKGSFSTLEIQRTEQGDSAMYLCASSPTWTSGNNEQFFGPGTRLTVL.

J is TRBJ1-1 and V is TRBV5-5, with a tentative D call TRBD1 (6 bases). The V end lost 3 bases, the J end lost 6 bases, and 21 bases lay between the germline ends. There are 16 residues in the CDR3. The germline V gene encodes CDR1 SGHKS and CDR2 YYEKEE (reference sequence). The CDR3 sequence is CASSSRLRSQGSEAFF. In DNA form, the CDR3 reads TGTGCCAGCAGCTCGCGGCTCAGATCACAGGGTTCTGAAGCTTTCTTT.

The rearrangement uses TRBV18 and TRBJ1-4; no reliable D call. V was pared by 5 bases and J by 7 bases, with 11 bases between. This CDR3 region has 13 residues. Germline V gene lookup returns CDR1 KGHSH and CDR2 LQKENI. DNA of the CDR3: TGTGCCAGCTCAAGTTCGAGGAGTGAAAAACTGTTTTTT. This translates into CASSSSRSEKLFF.

V is TRBV18 and J is TRBJ1-4; D possibly corresponds to TRBD1 (5 bases). The CDR3 spans 16 residues. The germline V and J ends were trimmed by 3 bases and 7 bases, with 18 bases remaining between them. In germline, CDR1 is KGHSH, CDR2 LQKENI. The CDR3 DNA sequence: TGTGCCAGCTCACCCACCGGGGGGTACGACGGTGAAAAACTGTTTTTT. It encodes CASSPTGGYDGEKLFF.

The V gene is TRBV19, the J gene TRBJ2-1; no clear D. Trimming removed 8 bases at V and 11 bases at J, with 22 bases between. This CDR3 is built from 14 residues. Per germline, CDR1 LNHDA and CDR2 SQIVND (reference sequence). CDR3 protein: CASGSGVGWVQQFF. The CDR3 DNA follows: TGTGCCAGTGGCAGTGGAGTTGGATGGGTTCAGCAGTTCTTC. Drawing the rest from reference TRBV19 and TRBJ2-1, the complete variable domain is DGGITQSPKYLFRKEGQNVTLSCEQNLNHDAMYWYRQDPGQGLRLIYYSQIVNDFQKGDIAEGYSVSREKKESFPLTVTSAQKNPTAFYLCASGSGVGWVQQFFGPGTRLTVL.

This clone was observed once. V is TRBV9 and J is TRBJ1-5; no clear D. This CDR3 comprises 15 residues. V gave up 0 bases and J gave up 0 bases, with 7 bases separating them. Germline CDR1 is SGDLS and CDR2 is YYNGEE. CDR3 protein: CASSVGSGSNQPQHF. The DNA for the CDR3 is TGTGCCAGCAGCGTAGGTTCAGGTAGCAATCAGCCCCAGCATTTT.

J is TRBJ1-1 and V is TRBV6-6, with 10 nucleotides matching TRBD1. This CDR3 has 13 residues. After removal of 11 bases from V and 5 bases from J, the junction contained 8 bases not matched to a gene. Germline CDR1 MNHNY, CDR2 SVGAGI (reference sequence). The CDR3 region has the DNA TGTGCCGCTCTCATGGACAGGGGGACTGAAGCTTTCTTT. Translation: CAALMDRGTEAFF.

The chain carries TRBV18 and TRBJ1-2; D unclear. Germline values: CDR1 KGHSH, CDR2 LQKENI. CDR3 size: 13 residues. V lost 3 bases to trimming and J lost 8 bases, with 13 bases between them. CDR3 coding DNA: TGTGCCAGCTCACCGTCCGGCGCGGGAGGCTACACCTTC. This translates into CASSPSGAGGYTF.

The chain joins TRBV19 to TRBJ1-3; 7 bases are shared with TRBD1. V gave up 5 bases and J gave up 8 bases; unmatched junction bases: 9. This CDR3 is 14 amino acids long. Germline CDR1 is LNHDA and CDR2 is SQIVND (reference sequence). CDR3 in amino acids: CASSVDRVDDTIYF. The CDR3 region has the DNA TGTGCCAGTAGTGTCGACAGGGTCGATGACACCATATATTTT.